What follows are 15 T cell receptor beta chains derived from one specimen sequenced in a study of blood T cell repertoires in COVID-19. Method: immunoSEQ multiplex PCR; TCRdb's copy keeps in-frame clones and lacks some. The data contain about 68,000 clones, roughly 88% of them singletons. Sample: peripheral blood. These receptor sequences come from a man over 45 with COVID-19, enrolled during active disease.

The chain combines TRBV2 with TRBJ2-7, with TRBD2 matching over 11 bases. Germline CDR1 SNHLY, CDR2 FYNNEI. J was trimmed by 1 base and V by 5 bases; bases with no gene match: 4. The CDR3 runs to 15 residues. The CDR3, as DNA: TGTGCCAGCAGTCCCGGGACTAGCGGTTCCTACGAGCAGTACTTC. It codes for CASSPGTSGSYEQYF.

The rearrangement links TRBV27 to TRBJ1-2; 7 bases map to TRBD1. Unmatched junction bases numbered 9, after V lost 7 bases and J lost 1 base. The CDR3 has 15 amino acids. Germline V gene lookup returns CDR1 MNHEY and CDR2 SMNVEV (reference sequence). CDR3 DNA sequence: TGTGCCAGCACCTCGGGACAGCGACATAACTATGGCTACACCTTC. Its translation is CASTSGQRHNYGYTF.

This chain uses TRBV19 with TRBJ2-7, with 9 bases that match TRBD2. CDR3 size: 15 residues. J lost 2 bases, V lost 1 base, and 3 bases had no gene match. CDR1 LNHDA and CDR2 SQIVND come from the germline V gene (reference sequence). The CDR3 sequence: CASSIGEREAYEQYF. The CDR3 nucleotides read TGTGCCAGTAGTATAGGGGAGCGGGAGGCCTACGAGCAGTACTTC. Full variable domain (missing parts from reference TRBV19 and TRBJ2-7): DGGITQSPKYLFRKEGQNVTLSCEQNLNHDAMYWYRQDPGQGLRLIYYSQIVNDFQKGDIAEGYSVSREKKESFPLTVTSAQKNPTAFYLCASSIGEREAYEQYFGPGTRLTVT.

The CDR3 is CASSQGAGSSYEQYF. The CDR3 nucleotides are TGTGCCAGCAGCCAAGGGGCCGGGAGCTCCTACGAGCAGTACTTC. This chain links TRBV3-1 (or the pseudogene TRBV3-2) with TRBJ2-7; possibly TRBD2 for D (6 bases). The germline V gene encodes CDR1 LGHDT and CDR2 YNNKEL (reference sequence). CDR3 length equals 15 residues. V was clipped by 1 base and J by 0 bases, with 10 bases between them.

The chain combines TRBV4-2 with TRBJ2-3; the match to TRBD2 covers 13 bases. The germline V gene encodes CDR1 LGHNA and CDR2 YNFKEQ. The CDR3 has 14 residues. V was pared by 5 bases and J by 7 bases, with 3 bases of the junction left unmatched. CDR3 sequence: CASSEGLAGNTQYF. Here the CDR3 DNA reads TGTGCCAGCAGCGAGGGACTAGCGGGGAATACGCAGTATTTT.

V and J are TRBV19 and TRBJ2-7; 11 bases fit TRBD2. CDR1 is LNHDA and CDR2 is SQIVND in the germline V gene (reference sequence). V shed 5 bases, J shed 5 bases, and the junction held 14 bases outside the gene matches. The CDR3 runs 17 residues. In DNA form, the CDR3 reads TGTGCCAGTAGTCTAATAGCGGGAGGGCCTGGGGAAAACGAGCAGTACTTC. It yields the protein CASSLIAGGPGENEQYF.

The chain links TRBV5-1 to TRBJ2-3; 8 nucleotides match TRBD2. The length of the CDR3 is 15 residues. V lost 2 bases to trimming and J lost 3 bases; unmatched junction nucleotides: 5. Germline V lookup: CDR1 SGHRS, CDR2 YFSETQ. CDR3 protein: CASSLAGDMTDTQYF. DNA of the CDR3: TGCGCCAGCAGCTTAGCGGGAGATATGACAGATACGCAGTATTTT. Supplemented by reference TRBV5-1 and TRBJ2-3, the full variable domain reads KAGVTQTPRYLIKTRGQQVTLSCSPISGHRSVSWYQQTPGQGLQFLFEYFSETQRNKGNFPGRFSGRQFSNSRSEMNVSTLELGDSALYLCASSLAGDMTDTQYFGPGTRLTVL.

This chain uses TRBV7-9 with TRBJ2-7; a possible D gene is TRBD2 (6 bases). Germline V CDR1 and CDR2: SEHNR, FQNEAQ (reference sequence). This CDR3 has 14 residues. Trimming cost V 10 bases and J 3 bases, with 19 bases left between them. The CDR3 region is CATLLALRYYEQYF. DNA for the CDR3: TGTGCCACCCTACTAGCACTTAGATACTACGAGCAGTACTTC.

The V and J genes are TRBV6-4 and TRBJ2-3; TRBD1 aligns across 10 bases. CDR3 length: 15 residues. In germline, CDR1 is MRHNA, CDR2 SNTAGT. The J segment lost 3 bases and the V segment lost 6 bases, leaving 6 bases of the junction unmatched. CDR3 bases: TGTGCCAGCAGGGCCGGGACAGGGGAGACAGATACGCAGTATTTT. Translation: CASRAGTGETDTQYF.

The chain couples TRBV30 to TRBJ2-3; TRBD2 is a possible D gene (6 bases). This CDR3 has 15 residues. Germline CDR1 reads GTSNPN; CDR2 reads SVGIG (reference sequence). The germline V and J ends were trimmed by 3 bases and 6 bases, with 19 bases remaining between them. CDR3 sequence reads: CAWRGVAGRLDTQYF. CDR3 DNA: TGTGCCTGGAGGGGGGTGGCAGGGAGGTTGGATACGCAGTATTTT. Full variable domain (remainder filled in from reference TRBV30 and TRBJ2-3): SQTIHQWPATLVQPVGSPLSLECTVEGTSNPNLYWYRQAAGRGLQLLFYSVGIGQISSEVPQNLSASRPQDRQFILSSKKLLLSDSGFYLCAWRGVAGRLDTQYFGPGTRLTVL.

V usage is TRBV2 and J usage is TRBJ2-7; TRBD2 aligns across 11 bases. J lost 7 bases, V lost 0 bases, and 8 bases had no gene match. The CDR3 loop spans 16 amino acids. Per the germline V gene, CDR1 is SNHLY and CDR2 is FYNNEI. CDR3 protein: CASSEALAGGLREQYF. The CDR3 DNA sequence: TGTGCCAGCAGTGAAGCTTTAGCGGGAGGGTTGCGAGAGCAGTACTTC.

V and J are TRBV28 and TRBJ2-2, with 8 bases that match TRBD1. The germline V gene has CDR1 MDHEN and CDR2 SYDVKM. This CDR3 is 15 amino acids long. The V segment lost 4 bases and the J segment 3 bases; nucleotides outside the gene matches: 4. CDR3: CASSSGGLDTGELFF. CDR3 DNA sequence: TGTGCCAGCAGTTCAGGGGGCTTGGACACCGGGGAGCTGTTTTTT.

In DNA, the CDR3 is TGTGCCAGCAGCGGCAGACTAGCGGAAGAGACCCAGTACTTC. Translated, it gives CASSGRLAEETQYF. The chain is built from TRBV3-1 (or the pseudogene TRBV3-2) and TRBJ2-5; 9 bases are shared with TRBD2. V shed 5 bases and J 3 bases; nucleotides not matched to a gene: 4. The CDR3 runs 14 residues. The germline gives CDR1 LGHDT, CDR2 YNNKEL (reference sequence).

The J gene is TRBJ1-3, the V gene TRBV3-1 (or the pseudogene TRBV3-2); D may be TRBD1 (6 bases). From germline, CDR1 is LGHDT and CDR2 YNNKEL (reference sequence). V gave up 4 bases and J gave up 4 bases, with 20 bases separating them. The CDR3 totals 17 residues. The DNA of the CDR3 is TGTGCCAGCAGCCGCGCAGACACCGGGACACACGGAAACACCATATATTTT. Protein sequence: CASSRADTGTHGNTIYF.

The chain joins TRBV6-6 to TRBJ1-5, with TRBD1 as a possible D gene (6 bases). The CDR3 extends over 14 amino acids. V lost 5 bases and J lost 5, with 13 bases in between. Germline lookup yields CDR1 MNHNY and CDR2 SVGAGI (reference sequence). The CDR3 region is CASSLQGADQPQHF. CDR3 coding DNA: TGTGCCAGCAGTCTACAGGGTGCGGATCAGCCCCAGCATTTT.